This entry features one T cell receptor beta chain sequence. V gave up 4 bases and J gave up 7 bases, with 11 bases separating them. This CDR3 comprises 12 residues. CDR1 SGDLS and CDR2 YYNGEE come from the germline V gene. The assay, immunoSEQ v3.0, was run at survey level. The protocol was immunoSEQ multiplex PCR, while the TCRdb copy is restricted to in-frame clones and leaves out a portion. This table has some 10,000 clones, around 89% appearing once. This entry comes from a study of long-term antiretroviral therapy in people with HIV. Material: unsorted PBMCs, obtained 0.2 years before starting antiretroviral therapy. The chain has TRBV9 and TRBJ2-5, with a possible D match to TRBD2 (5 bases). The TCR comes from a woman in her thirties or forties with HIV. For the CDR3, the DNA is TGTGCCAGCAGCCTTGAGGGTGGGACCCAGTACTTC. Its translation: CASSLEGGTQYF.